This T cell receptor beta chain was sequenced for a study of T cell repertoires in cytomegalovirus infection. On the study more broadly: Both a matching HLA type and CMV infection were indicated by public TCR beta signatures.

One entry per CDR3 protein, called by TCRdb with MiXCR from the reads. The sample consists of about 890,000 distinct CDR3 sequences, roughly 31% of them appearing once. This clonotype was seen ten or more times. Antigen: not known. Study-wide findings and caveats: Identification of carriers of CMV plus the relevant HLA was performed using cumulative public TCR beta family frequency. Across the ex vivo response, the dominant clonotypes were HLA-C-restricted CMV-specific TCR beta clonotypes.

Trimming took off 6 bases at V and 1 base at J, with 10 bases between the two ends. This CDR3 has 14 amino acids. Germline V gives CDR1 MNHNS, CDR2 SASEGT. This receptor was identified in a human donor in good health (CMV status not recorded). Some clones in this sample may be carry-over from other donors' samples. Sequenced here: cultured CD8+ T cells from PBMCs, sampled from culture after CMV antigen stimulation. The genes are TRBV6-1 and TRBJ1-5; D uncertain. The CDR3 sequence: CASRDLHSNQPQHF. The CDR3 DNA reads as TGTGCCAGCAGGGACCTCCACAGCAATCAGCCCCAGCATTTT.